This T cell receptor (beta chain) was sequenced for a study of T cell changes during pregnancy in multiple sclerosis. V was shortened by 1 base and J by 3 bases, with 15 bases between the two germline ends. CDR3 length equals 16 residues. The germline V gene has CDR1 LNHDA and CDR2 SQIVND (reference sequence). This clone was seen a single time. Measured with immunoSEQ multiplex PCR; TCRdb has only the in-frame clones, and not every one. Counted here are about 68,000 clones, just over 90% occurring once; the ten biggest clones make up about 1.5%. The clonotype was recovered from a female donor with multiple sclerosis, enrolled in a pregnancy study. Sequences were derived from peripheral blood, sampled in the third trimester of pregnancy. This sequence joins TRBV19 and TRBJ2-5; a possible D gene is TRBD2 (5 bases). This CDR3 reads CASSIATLGLKETQYF. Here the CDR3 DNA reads TGTGCCAGTAGTATAGCCACACTAGGCCTCAAAGAGACCCAGTACTTC.